The rows below give T cell receptor beta chains drawn from one sample of a study of T cells in Graves' hyperthyroidism and ophthalmopathy. TCRdb redid the calling of the multiplex PCR reads with MiXCR, one entry per CDR3 protein. Here the sample spans nearly 250,000 distinct CDR3 sequences, about 25% being singletons. The sequencing sample was made of blood. Receptors originate from a middle-aged woman with Graves' ophthalmopathy. Each CDR3 is given with its conserved first and last residue. Each record gives: V gene, D gene, clone size, J gene, CDR3 protein. A D gene is named only where the DNA matches it firmly. Clone size is stated in some rows and not others, as once, few, many or a class when expanded.

TRBV20-1,TRBD2,many,TRBJ2-7,CSARDPASGSSSYEQYF
TRBV3-1,NA,many,TRBJ2-5,CASSQDQGTNLEETQYF
TRBV20-1,NA,many,TRBJ1-2,CSARDPTGTSNYGYTF
TRBV7-3,TRBD2,NA,TRBJ2-7,CASSQASGGASYEQYF
TRBV27,TRBD1,NA,TRBJ1-5,CASSSSRTGHQPQHF
TRBV5-1,TRBD2,many,TRBJ2-5,CASSPPGGTNSPQKTQYF
TRBV27,NA,many,TRBJ1-2,CASSSRAGGYTF
TRBV19,TRBD1,many,TRBJ1-5,CASSKDRDQPQHF
TRBV9,NA,many,TRBJ2-7,CASSAEDNFFPYEQYF
TRBV7-4,NA,NA,TRBJ2-7,CARDSSYEQYF
TRBV6-5,NA,many,TRBJ1-5,CASSAQGGNQPQHF
TRBV10-3,TRBD1,many,TRBJ1-1,CAISDGQGMVSTEAFF